The 15 T cell receptor beta chains reported below all come from one sample, sequenced in a study of cytomegalovirus exposure and HLA in healthy donors. The PCR was carried out with 60 Vbeta primers and 13 Jbeta primers. Data came from immunoSEQ multiplex PCR; TCRdb stores just in-frame clones and leaves some out. The sample contains around 140,000 clones, around four fifths of which appear only once. The sample taken for sequencing was PBMCs. The receptors originated from a woman aged 45-65 years in good health and CMV-seropositive.

The chain has TRBV7-2 and TRBJ2-7, with D maybe TRBD1 (5 bases). V gave up 1 base and J gave up 1 base, with 11 bases separating them. This CDR3 spans 15 amino acids. From germline, CDR1 is SGHTA and CDR2 FQGNSA. The CDR3 here is CASSLVTGPSYEQYF. The CDR3 region has the DNA TGTGCCAGCAGCTTAGTTACAGGCCCTTCCTACGAGCAGTACTTC.

The J gene is TRBJ2-3, the V gene TRBV19, with 9 positions matching TRBD2. CDR3 size: 17 residues. The trim removed 3 bases at V and 6 bases at J, leaving 13 bases unmatched. Germline V gene sequence: CDR1 LNHDA, CDR2 SQIVND (reference sequence). This CDR3 reads CASSIRLAGGPGDTQYF. CDR3 nucleotide sequence: TGTGCCAGTAGTATTCGTTTGGCGGGAGGGCCCGGGGATACGCAGTATTTT.

The V and J genes are TRBV27 and TRBJ1-6; TRBD1 matches at 11 bases. Germline V gene lookup returns CDR1 MNHEY and CDR2 SMNVEV (reference sequence). This CDR3 region has 15 residues. V lost 4 bases and J lost 10; bases outside the gene matches: 6. CDR3 in DNA: TGTGCCAGCAGTTGGTTAGGGACAGGGGGGTCACCCCTCCACTTT. Protein product: CASSWLGTGGSPLHF.

V usage is TRBV19 and J usage is TRBJ2-7; D is unresolved. V was clipped by 0 bases and J by 8 bases, with 11 bases between them. Germline V gene data show CDR1 as LNHDA and CDR2 as SQIVND (reference sequence). This CDR3 has 13 residues. The CDR3, as DNA: TGTGCCAGTAGTATAGATTCTCGCGGCAAGCAGTACTTC. It codes for CASSIDSRGKQYF.

The chain employs TRBV7-2 and TRBJ1-2; D gene ambiguous. The CDR3 contains 14 residues. Germline V CDR1 and CDR2: SGHTA, FQGNSA. Deletions cut 5 bases from V and 2 bases from J, with 12 bases between. The CDR3 is CASSSRHWNYGYTF. The CDR3 bases are TGTGCCAGCAGCAGCAGACACTGGAACTATGGCTACACCTTC.

The chain joins TRBV6-4 to TRBJ2-5; 14 bases align to TRBD2. The last part of the DNA fits TRBJ2-7 better; the J call may be wrong. From germline, CDR1 is MRHNA and CDR2 SNTAGT. CDR3 length: 17 residues. For the CDR3, the DNA is TGTGCCAGCAGTGGGGGACTAGCGGGGGTTTTTTCCTACGAGCAGTACTTC. Its translation: CASSGGLAGVFSYEQYF.

This chain connects TRBV6-5 to TRBJ1-1; 8 bases are shared with TRBD1. Germline lookup yields CDR1 MNHEY and CDR2 SVGAGI. With 8 bases clipped from V and 11 bases from J, the junction kept 13 bases outside the gene matches. The CDR3 extends over 13 amino acids. CDR3 sequence: CASSTRWDRQAFF. CDR3 DNA sequence: TGTGCCAGCTCCACAAGATGGGACAGGCAGGCTTTCTTT.

The rearrangement uses TRBV13 and TRBJ2-1, with D maybe TRBD2 (6 bases). The germline gives CDR1 PRHDT, CDR2 FYEKMQ (reference sequence). The germline V and J ends were trimmed by 4 bases and 0 bases, with 10 bases remaining between them. The CDR3 covers 15 residues. The CDR3 is CASSSGSLSYNEQFF. The CDR3 DNA reads as TGTGCCAGCAGCTCCGGGAGCCTCTCCTACAATGAGCAGTTCTTC.

The gene calls are TRBV5-1 and TRBJ1-4; TRBD1 matches at 7 bases. The CDR3 length is 15 residues. The junction had 8 bases not matched to a gene; V was cut back by 4 bases and J by 5 bases. Germline V gene lookup returns CDR1 SGHRS and CDR2 YFSETQ. The CDR3 loop reads CASSVTGIPNEKLFF. CDR3 nucleotides: TGCGCCAGCAGCGTGACAGGGATCCCCAATGAAAAACTGTTTTTT. Full variable domain (rest looked up from reference TRBV5-1 and TRBJ1-4): KAGVTQTPRYLIKTRGQQVTLSCSPISGHRSVSWYQQTPGQGLQFLFEYFSETQRNKGNFPGRFSGRQFSNSRSEMNVSTLELGDSALYLCASSVTGIPNEKLFFGSGTQLSVL.

The V and J genes are TRBV25-1 and TRBJ2-1, with 11 bases that match TRBD2. Germline CDR1 reads MGHDK; CDR2 reads SYGVNS. V lost 3 bases to trimming and J lost 9 bases; unmatched junction nucleotides: 7. The CDR3 loop spans 15 amino acids. The CDR3 sequence is CASSDPTSGVSEQFF. CDR3 nucleotide sequence: TGTGCCAGCAGTGACCCGACTAGCGGGGTTAGTGAGCAGTTCTTC.

This clone was seen a handful of times. The chain combines TRBV6-5 with TRBJ2-7, with D tentatively TRBD1 (5 bases). CDR3 length: 12 residues. V lost 5 bases and J 6 bases, leaving 11 bases between the germline ends. Germline CDR1 and CDR2: MNHEY and SVGAGI. The CDR3 DNA sequence: TGTGCCAGCAGTGGCCAGGGTTTCGAGCAGTACTTC. Protein sequence: CASSGQGFEQYF.

CDR3 nucleotide sequence: TGTGCCAGCAGCTTAGCCCGGCTCAAGGGGATGGTAGAAGCCGGGGAGCTGTTTTTT. It translates to CASSLARLKGMVEAGELFF. The chain combines TRBV7-9 with TRBJ2-2; D is possibly TRBD1 (5 bases). The V end was cut by 0 bases, the J end by 6 bases, with 23 bases between. The CDR3 sequence is 19 residues long. Germline V lookup: CDR1 SEHNR, CDR2 FQNEAQ (reference sequence).

The chain recombines TRBV7-3 with TRBJ2-3, with 10 bases aligning to TRBD2. Germline CDR1 is SGHTA and CDR2 is FQGTGA. The V gene end was trimmed by 4 bases and the J gene end by 6 bases; junction bases not matched to a gene: 4. The CDR3 covers 14 residues. The CDR3 DNA is TGTGCCAGCAGCTCGAGCGGGGGGGAGGATACGCAGTATTTT. This gives the protein CASSSSGGEDTQYF.

The chain links TRBV28 to TRBJ1-5, with 10 bases identical to TRBD1. The CDR3 loop spans 18 amino acids. Trimming removed 8 bases from V and 4 bases from J; junction bases left unmatched: 17. Germline CDR1 and CDR2: MDHEN and SYDVKM. CDR3 sequence: CASATGGVGGSGNQPQHF. For the CDR3, the DNA is TGTGCCAGCGCGACAGGGGGCGTAGGTGGTTCGGGTAATCAGCCCCAGCATTTT.

This rearrangement joins TRBV18 to TRBJ2-5; no clear D. Germline V gene lookup returns CDR1 KGHSH and CDR2 LQKENI. The V and J ends lost 3 bases and 0 bases respectively, with 14 bases between them. This CDR3 contains 16 residues. In DNA, the CDR3 is TGTGCCAGCTCACCCACCAGACACTCAAACCAAGAGACCCAGTACTTC. Amino acids: CASSPTRHSNQETQYF.